What follows are 23 T cell receptor beta chains derived from one specimen sequenced in a study of beta chain features in type 1 diabetes. Overall study results and limits: When Type 1 diabetes patients were examined, their TCRB CDR3s proved moderately but significantly shorter in all four CD4+ subsets.

Since all of the isolated RNA was reverse transcribed, expressed TCRB transcripts were what got sequenced. Here immunoSEQ multiplex PCR was the method, and the copy in TCRdb shows in-frame clones only, minus some. The repertoire holds fewer than 450,000 clones, with less than 15% as singletons. Their antigens are not known. The sequenced sample consisted of naive CD4+ T cells from blood. These receptor sequences come from a woman younger than 35 with type 1 diabetes.

V usage is TRBV30 and J usage is TRBJ2-1, with D possibly being TRBD2 (6 bases). Trimming took 0 bases from V and 7 from J, leaving 13 bases between them. The CDR3 runs 14 residues. Looked up from germline, CDR1 is GTSNPN and CDR2 is SVGIG (reference sequence). The CDR3 DNA follows: TGTGCCTGGAGTGTAGCGGGTCGGAGAAATGAGCAGTTCTTC. It specifies CAWSVAGRRNEQFF.

The gene calls are TRBV7-9 and TRBJ2-7; 8 positions agree with TRBD1. CDR3 length: 12 amino acids. Germline trimming cut 5 bases from V and 5 bases from J; bases unmatched to any gene: 2. The germline V gene has CDR1 SEHNR and CDR2 FQNEAQ (reference sequence). CDR3 amino acids: CASSRQGNEQYV. CDR3 bases: TGTGCCAGCAGCCGACAGGGGAACGAGCAGTACGTC.

This clone was recorded a few times. The same CDR3 is also encoded by other DNA sequences in this sample. V is TRBV19 and J is TRBJ2-6; D possibly corresponds to TRBD2 (5 bases). Trimming cost V 3 bases and J 0 bases, with 6 bases left between them. The length of the CDR3 is 15 residues. The germline V gene has CDR1 LNHDA and CDR2 SQIVND (reference sequence). The CDR3 DNA is TGTGCCAGTAGTATTGGAGGCTCTGGGGCCAACGTCCTGACTTTC. Amino acids: CASSIGGSGANVLTF.

This clone has at least ten counts. The rearrangement uses TRBV4-3 and TRBJ2-5; 7 nucleotides match TRBD2. The CDR3 sequence is 12 residues long. Per the germline V gene, CDR1 is LGHNA and CDR2 is YSLEER. The V and J ends lost 4 bases and 9 bases, in that order; junction bases with no gene match: 5. The CDR3: CASSPGREAQYF. The CDR3 region has the DNA TGCGCCAGCAGCCCCGGACGGGAGGCCCAGTACTTC.

This chain uses TRBV7-2 with TRBJ2-3; 7 bases agree with TRBD2. V trimming: 3 bases; J trimming: 6 bases; junction bases outside the gene matches: 9. CDR3 length equals 15 residues. The germline V gene has CDR1 SGHTA and CDR2 FQGNSA. The CDR3 DNA reads as TGTGCCAGCAGCTTGGCGGGAGTGATGCTTGATACGCAGTATTTT. Translated, it gives CASSLAGVMLDTQYF.

This chain uses TRBV5-1 with TRBJ2-3; TRBD2 aligns across 7 bases. The CDR3 has 16 residues. V lost 0 bases and J lost 4; bases outside the gene matches: 8. The germline CDR1 and CDR2 sequences are SGHRS and YFSETQ. CDR3 sequence: CASSLGGARGADTQYF. CDR3 in DNA: TGCGCCAGCAGCTTGGGAGGGGCCCGGGGGGCAGATACGCAGTATTTT.

The rearrangement links TRBV30 to TRBJ1-1; 11 nucleotides match TRBD1. V lost 3 bases and J lost 8; bases outside the gene matches: 2. This CDR3 spans 12 amino acids. Germline CDR1 reads GTSNPN; CDR2 reads SVGIG (reference sequence). The CDR3 protein is CAWRGQGGEAFF. The CDR3 nucleotides read TGTGCCTGGAGGGGACAGGGGGGCGAAGCTTTCTTT.

V is TRBV11-2 and J is TRBJ2-7; 7 nucleotides match TRBD2. The CDR3 covers 14 residues. Germline CDR1 is SGHAT and CDR2 is FQNNGV. J gave up 4 bases and V 1 base, and 4 bases lay outside the gene matches. The CDR3, as DNA: TGTGCCAGCAGCTTAGTTCTGCGGGGGTACGAGCAGTACTTC. Its translation: CASSLVLRGYEQYF.

J is TRBJ1-3 and V is TRBV7-9; maybe TRBD1 (6 bases). The CDR3 runs 15 residues. Between the trimmed V and J ends, which lost 3 bases and 0 bases, there was a span of 9 bases. Germline CDR1 reads SEHNR; CDR2 reads FQNEAQ (reference sequence). CDR3 protein: CASSFQGGSGNTIYF. The CDR3 DNA is TGTGCCAGCAGCTTCCAAGGGGGCTCTGGAAACACCATATATTTT.

V and J are TRBV9 and TRBJ2-5; D perhaps matches TRBD2 (6 bases). Trimming removed 1 base from V and 3 bases from J, with 10 bases in between. In germline, CDR1 is SGDLS, CDR2 YYNGEE. The CDR3 totals 14 residues. The CDR3 sequence: CASSVRVAEETQYF. CDR3 sequence (DNA): TGTGCCAGCAGCGTACGAGTAGCGGAAGAGACCCAGTACTTC.

This clone was counted between two and nine times. The rearrangement joins TRBV6-5 to TRBJ2-2; D is undetermined. There are 13 residues in the CDR3. Between the trimmed V and J ends, which lost 6 bases and 4 bases, there was a span of 9 bases. The germline gives CDR1 MNHEY, CDR2 SVGAGI. This CDR3 is CASSPRFTGELFF. CDR3 nucleotides: TGTGCCAGCAGCCCCCGTTTCACCGGGGAGCTGTTTTTT.

The chain uses TRBV29-1 and TRBJ1-3; D is ambiguous. This CDR3 spans 15 amino acids. Looked up from germline, CDR1 is SQVTM and CDR2 is ANQGSEA. Trimming removed 7 bases from V and 0 bases from J, with 16 bases in between. CDR3 coding DNA: TGCAGCGCACAGCGAGGGCAAAGCTCTGGAAACACCATATATTTT. This gives the protein CSAQRGQSSGNTIYF.

This clone was found many times. The genes are TRBV29-1 and TRBJ2-7; possibly TRBD1 for D (6 bases). CDR3 length: 11 amino acids. The germline V and J ends were trimmed by 7 bases and 6 bases, with 13 bases remaining between them. Germline-derived CDR1 and CDR2 are SQVTM and ANQGSEA. CDR3 loop: CSAQTGREQYV. In nucleotides, the CDR3 is TGCAGCGCCCAAACAGGGCGCGAGCAGTACGTC.

This clone was seen only a few times. This rearrangement joins TRBV28 to TRBJ2-3; TRBD1 aligns across 7 bases. Trimming at V came to 3 bases and at J to 3 bases, leaving 24 bases not matched to a gene. The CDR3 is made up of 21 amino acids. Germline loops: CDR1 MDHEN, CDR2 SYDVKM. The CDR3 loop is CASSFPKIPIDRVVFTDTQYF. DNA for the CDR3: TGTGCCAGCAGTTTTCCCAAGATACCAATAGACAGGGTCGTGTTTACAGATACGCAGTATTTT.

V usage is TRBV4-1 and J usage is TRBJ2-5; 7 positions agree with TRBD2. Germline V gene data show CDR1 as MGHRA and CDR2 as YSYEKL. The CDR3 loop spans 14 amino acids. After removal of 4 bases from V and 0 bases from J, the junction contained 2 bases not matched to a gene. The CDR3 region has the DNA TGCGCCAGCAGCCCAGGGACTAACCAAGAGACCCAGTACTTC. Amino acid sequence: CASSPGTNQETQYF.

The chain carries TRBV15 and TRBJ1-1; the D gene is possibly TRBD1 (6 bases). Germline V gene data show CDR1 as LNHNV and CDR2 as YYDKDF (reference sequence). The V gene lost 0 bases and the J gene lost 14 bases, with 25 bases spanning the gap. This CDR3 contains 16 residues. CDR3: CATSREMGNRGGPPFF. The CDR3 bases are TGTGCCACCAGCAGAGAGATGGGGAACCGGGGGGGGCCCCCATTCTTT.

The chain combines TRBV18 with TRBJ1-1; D perhaps matches TRBD1 (6 bases). The CDR3 is 16 amino acids. V was trimmed by 3 bases and J by 0 bases, leaving 14 bases between them. Germline loops: CDR1 KGHSH, CDR2 LQKENI. In nucleotides, the CDR3 is TGTGCCAGCTCACCCCGCCGGGACACCTTGAACACTGAAGCTTTCTTT. Its protein product is CASSPRRDTLNTEAFF.

This sequence joins TRBV7-8 and TRBJ2-7, with TRBD1 matching over 9 bases. CDR3 length equals 17 residues. Trimming at V came to 1 base and at J to 2 bases, leaving 9 bases not matched to a gene. The germline CDR1 and CDR2 sequences are SGHVS and FQNEAQ. CDR3: CASSLGPRDRETYEQYV. The CDR3 nucleotides read TGTGCCAGCAGCTTAGGCCCCCGGGACAGGGAAACCTACGAGCAGTACGTC.

The J gene is TRBJ1-1, the V gene TRBV27, with D unresolved. This CDR3 region has 16 residues. V lost 3 bases, J lost 0 bases, and 14 bases lay in between. The V gene's germline CDR1 is MNHEY and CDR2 SMNVEV (reference sequence). The CDR3 sequence is CASSFDSGQVNTEAFF. CDR3 sequence (DNA): TGTGCCAGCAGTTTCGATTCAGGTCAGGTGAACACTGAAGCTTTCTTT.

Only a few counts were recorded for this clone. This sequence joins TRBV4-3 and TRBJ2-3; tentative D call: TRBD1 (7 bases). Germline values: CDR1 LGHNA, CDR2 YSLEER. The CDR3 is made up of 15 amino acids. The V end was cut by 4 bases, the J end by 4 bases, with 15 bases between. This chain's CDR3 is CASSPQGGPADTQYF. The CDR3 nucleotides read TGCGCCAGCAGCCCCCAGGGGGGCCCGGCAGATACGCAGTATTTT.

This rearrangement joins TRBV6-1 to TRBJ2-5, with D possibly TRBD1 on 5 matching bases. With 2 bases removed from V and 1 base from J, the gap between germline ends came to 14 bases. Germline V gene lookup returns CDR1 MNHNS and CDR2 SASEGT. The CDR3 totals 16 residues. The CDR3 DNA reads as TGTGCCAGCAGTGAACGGGCAGGGTTGCGCCAAGAGACCCAGTACTTC. Translating it yields CASSERAGLRQETQYF.

This clone appeared a few times. The chain employs TRBV6-6 and TRBJ2-7; the match to TRBD1 covers 12 bases. From germline, CDR1 is MNHNY and CDR2 SVGAGI (reference sequence). Trimming took 5 bases from V and 12 from J; bases not matched to a gene: 11. This CDR3 has 14 amino acids. CDR3 residues: CASSKGQGAAVTYV. CDR3 sequence (DNA): TGTGCCAGCAGTAAGGGACAGGGGGCCGCCGTGACGTACGTC.

This clone was observed a few times. The CDR3 DNA is TGTGCCAGCAGCCCTCTCCTCCTGGGGGCTAGCGGGAGCCAAAATGAGCAGTTCTTC. It yields the protein CASSPLLLGASGSQNEQFF. This chain connects TRBV7-6 to TRBJ2-1; 10 positions match TRBD2. This CDR3 comprises 19 residues. The germline V gene has CDR1 SGHVS and CDR2 FNYEAQ. J was trimmed by 7 bases and V by 5 bases; bases with no gene match: 20.